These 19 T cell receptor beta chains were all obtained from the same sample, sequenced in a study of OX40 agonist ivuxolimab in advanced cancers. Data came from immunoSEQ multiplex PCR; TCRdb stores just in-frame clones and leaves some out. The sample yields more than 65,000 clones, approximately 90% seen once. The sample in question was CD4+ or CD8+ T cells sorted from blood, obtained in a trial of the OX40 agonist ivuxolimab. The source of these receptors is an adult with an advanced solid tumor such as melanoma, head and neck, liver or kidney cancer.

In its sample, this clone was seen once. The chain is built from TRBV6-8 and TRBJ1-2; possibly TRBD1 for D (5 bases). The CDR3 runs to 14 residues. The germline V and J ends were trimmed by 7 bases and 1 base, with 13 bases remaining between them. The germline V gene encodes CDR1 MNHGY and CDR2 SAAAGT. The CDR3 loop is CASTPRGDNYGYTF. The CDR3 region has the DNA TGTGCCAGCACTCCTAGGGGAGATAACTATGGCTACACCTTC.

The CDR3 is CASSLQGDSNQPQHF. In DNA form, the CDR3 reads TGTGCCAGCAGCTTGCAGGGGGATAGCAATCAGCCCCAGCATTTT. This chain joins TRBV7-8 and TRBJ1-5, with TRBD1 matching 7 bases. The J segment lost 0 bases and the V segment lost 3 bases, leaving 2 bases of the junction unmatched. Germline lookup yields CDR1 SGHVS and CDR2 FQNEAQ. This CDR3 is built from 15 residues.

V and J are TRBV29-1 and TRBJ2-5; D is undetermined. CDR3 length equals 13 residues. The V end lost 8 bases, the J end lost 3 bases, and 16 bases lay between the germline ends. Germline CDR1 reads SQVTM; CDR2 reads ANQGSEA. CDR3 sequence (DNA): TGCAGCATCTTCCAATCGGGCGAAGAGACCCAGTACTTC. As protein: CSIFQSGEETQYF. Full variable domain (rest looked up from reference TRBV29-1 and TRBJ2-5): SAVISQKPSRDICQRGTSLTIQCQVDSQVTMMFWYRQQPGQSLTLIATANQGSEATYESGFVIDKFPISRPNLTFSTLTVSNMSPEDSSIYLCSIFQSGEETQYFGPGTRLLVL.

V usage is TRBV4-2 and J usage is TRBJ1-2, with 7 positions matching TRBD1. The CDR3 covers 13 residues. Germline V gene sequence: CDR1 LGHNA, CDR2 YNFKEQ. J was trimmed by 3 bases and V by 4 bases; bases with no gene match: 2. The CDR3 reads CASSRGTDYGYTF. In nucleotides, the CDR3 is TGTGCCAGCAGCCGGGGGACAGACTATGGCTACACCTTC.

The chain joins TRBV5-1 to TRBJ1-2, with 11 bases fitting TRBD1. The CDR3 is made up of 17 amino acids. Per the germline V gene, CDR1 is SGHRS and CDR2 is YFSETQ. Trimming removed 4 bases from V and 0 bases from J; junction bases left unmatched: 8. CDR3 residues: CASSLGQGVSANYGYTF. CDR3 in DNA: TGCGCCAGCAGCCTGGGACAGGGGGTTTCAGCTAACTATGGCTACACCTTC. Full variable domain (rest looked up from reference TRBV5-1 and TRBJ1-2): KAGVTQTPRYLIKTRGQQVTLSCSPISGHRSVSWYQQTPGQGLQFLFEYFSETQRNKGNFPGRFSGRQFSNSRSEMNVSTLELGDSALYLCASSLGQGVSANYGYTFGSGTRLTVV.

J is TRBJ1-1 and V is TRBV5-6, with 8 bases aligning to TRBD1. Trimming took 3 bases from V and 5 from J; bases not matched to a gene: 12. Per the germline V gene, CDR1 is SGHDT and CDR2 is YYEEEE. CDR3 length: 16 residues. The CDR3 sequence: CASSYGQGLMETEAFF. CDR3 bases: TGTGCCAGCAGCTACGGACAGGGCCTTATGGAGACTGAAGCTTTCTTT.

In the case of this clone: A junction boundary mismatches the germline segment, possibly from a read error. The CDR3 is CASREGQGYNEQFF. The DNA for the CDR3 is TGTGCCAGCCGTGAAGGACAGGGATACAATGAGCAGTTCTTC. The chain recombines TRBV6-1 with TRBJ2-1, with TRBD1 matching 8 bases. The CDR3 is made up of 14 amino acids. The V gene's germline CDR1 is MNHNS and CDR2 SASEGT.

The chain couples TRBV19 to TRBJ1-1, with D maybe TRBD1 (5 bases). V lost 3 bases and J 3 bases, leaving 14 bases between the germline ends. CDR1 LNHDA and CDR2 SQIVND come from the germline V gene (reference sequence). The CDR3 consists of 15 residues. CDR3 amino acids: CASSMRGGTDTEAFF. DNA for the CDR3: TGTGCCAGTAGTATGAGGGGCGGGACCGACACTGAAGCTTTCTTT.

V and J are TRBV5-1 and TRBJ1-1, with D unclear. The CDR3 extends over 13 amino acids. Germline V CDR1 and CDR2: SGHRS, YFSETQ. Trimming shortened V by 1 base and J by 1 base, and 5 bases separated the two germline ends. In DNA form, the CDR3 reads TGCGCCAGCAGCTTGAAACCGAACACTGAAGCTTTCTTT. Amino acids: CASSLKPNTEAFF.

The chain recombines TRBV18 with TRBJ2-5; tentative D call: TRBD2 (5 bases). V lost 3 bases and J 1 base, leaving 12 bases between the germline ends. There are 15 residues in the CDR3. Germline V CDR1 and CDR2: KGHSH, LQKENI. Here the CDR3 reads CASSPRGPIQETQYF. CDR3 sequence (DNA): TGTGCCAGCTCACCCCGCGGGCCAATCCAAGAGACCCAGTACTTC. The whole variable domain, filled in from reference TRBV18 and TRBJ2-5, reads NAGVMQNPRHLVRRRGQEARLRCSPMKGHSHVYWYRQLPEEGLKFMVYLQKENIIDESGMPKERFSAEFPKEGPSILRIQQVVRGDSAAYFCASSPRGPIQETQYFGPGTRLLVL.

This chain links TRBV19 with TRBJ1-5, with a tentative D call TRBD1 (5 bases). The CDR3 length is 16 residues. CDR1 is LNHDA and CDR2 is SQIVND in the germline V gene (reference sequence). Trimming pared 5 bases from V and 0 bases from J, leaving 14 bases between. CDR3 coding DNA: TGTGCCAGTAGTTCTGGGGGGGGAAATAGCAATCAGCCCCAGCATTTT. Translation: CASSSGGGNSNQPQHF.

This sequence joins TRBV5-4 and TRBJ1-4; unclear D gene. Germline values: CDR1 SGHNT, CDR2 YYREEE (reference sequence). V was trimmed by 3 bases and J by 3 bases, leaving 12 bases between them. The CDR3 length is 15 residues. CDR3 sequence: CASSSTPAPNEKLFF. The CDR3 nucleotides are TGTGCCAGCAGCTCCACCCCGGCACCTAATGAAAAACTGTTTTTT.

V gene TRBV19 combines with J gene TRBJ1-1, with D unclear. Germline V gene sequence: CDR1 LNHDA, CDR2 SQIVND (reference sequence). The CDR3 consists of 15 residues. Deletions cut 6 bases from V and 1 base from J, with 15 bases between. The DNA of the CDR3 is TGTGCCAGTAGCGCCGCCGACACGACGAACACTGAAGCTTTCTTT. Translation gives CASSAADTTNTEAFF. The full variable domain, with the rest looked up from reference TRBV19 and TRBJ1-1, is DGGITQSPKYLFRKEGQNVTLSCEQNLNHDAMYWYRQDPGQGLRLIYYSQIVNDFQKGDIAEGYSVSREKKESFPLTVTSAQKNPTAFYLCASSAADTTNTEAFFGQGTRLTVV.

The CDR3 nucleotides are TGCGCCAGCAGTGAGGGGACTAGCGTCGCCTACGAGCAGTACTTC. Amino acids: CASSEGTSVAYEQYF. J is TRBJ2-7 and V is TRBV10-1; 10 nucleotides match TRBD2. CDR3 length: 15 amino acids. J gave up 2 bases and V 2 bases, and 3 bases lay outside the gene matches. CDR1 is WNHNN, CDR2 SYGVQD, per germline (reference sequence).

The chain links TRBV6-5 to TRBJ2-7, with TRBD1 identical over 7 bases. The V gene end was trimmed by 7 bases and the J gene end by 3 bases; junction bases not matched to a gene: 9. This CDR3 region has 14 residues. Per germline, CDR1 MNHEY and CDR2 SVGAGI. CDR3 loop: CASKVEQGFYEQYF. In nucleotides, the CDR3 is TGTGCCAGCAAAGTGGAACAGGGGTTCTACGAGCAGTACTTC.

This CDR3 reads CASSNGLDTQYF. CDR3 in DNA: TGTGCCAGCAGCAACGGACTAGATACGCAGTATTTT. The chain carries TRBV21-1 and TRBJ2-3; the DNA was not compared with TRBD2, the D call given in the table. TRBV21-1 is a pseudogene locus. This CDR3 has 12 amino acids.

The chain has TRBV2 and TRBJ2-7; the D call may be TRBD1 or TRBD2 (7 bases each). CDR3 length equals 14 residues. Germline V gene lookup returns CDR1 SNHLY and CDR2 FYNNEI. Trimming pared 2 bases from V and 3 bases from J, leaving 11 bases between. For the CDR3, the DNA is TGTGCCAGCAGTGAACAGGGGGGGGGCTACGAGCAGTACTTC. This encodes CASSEQGGGYEQYF.

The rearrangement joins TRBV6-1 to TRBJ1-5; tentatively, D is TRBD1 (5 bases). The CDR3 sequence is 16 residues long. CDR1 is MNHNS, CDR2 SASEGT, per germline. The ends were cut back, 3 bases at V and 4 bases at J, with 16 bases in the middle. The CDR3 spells CASSDFGGSPNQPQHF. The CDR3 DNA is TGTGCCAGCAGTGATTTTGGGGGTTCCCCGAATCAGCCCCAGCATTTT.

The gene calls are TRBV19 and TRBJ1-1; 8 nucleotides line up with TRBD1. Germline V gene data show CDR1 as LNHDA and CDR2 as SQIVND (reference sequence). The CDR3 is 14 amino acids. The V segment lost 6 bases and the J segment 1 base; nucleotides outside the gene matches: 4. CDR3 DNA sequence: TGTGCCAGTAGCAGGGGGCCGGGGAACACTGAAGCTTTCTTT. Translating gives CASSRGPGNTEAFF.